The clone carrying this TCR beta chain has only a few counts. One entry per CDR3 protein, called by TCRdb with MiXCR from the RT-PCR reads. The sample shows about 680,000 distinct CDR3 sequences, approximately 15% of them seen only once. The V segment lost 4 bases and the J segment 9 bases; nucleotides outside the gene matches: 6. The CDR3 has 14 residues. The source of this sequence is a female donor in good health, serving as a healthy control. The chain uses TRBV12-3 or TRBV12-4 and TRBJ1-1; 12 bases are a match to TRBD1. The sequenced material came from memory CD4+ T cells from blood. The CDR3 is CASSSGTGGGKAFF. The CDR3 DNA is TGTGCCAGCAGTTCAGGGACAGGGGGCGGGAAAGCTTTCTTT.